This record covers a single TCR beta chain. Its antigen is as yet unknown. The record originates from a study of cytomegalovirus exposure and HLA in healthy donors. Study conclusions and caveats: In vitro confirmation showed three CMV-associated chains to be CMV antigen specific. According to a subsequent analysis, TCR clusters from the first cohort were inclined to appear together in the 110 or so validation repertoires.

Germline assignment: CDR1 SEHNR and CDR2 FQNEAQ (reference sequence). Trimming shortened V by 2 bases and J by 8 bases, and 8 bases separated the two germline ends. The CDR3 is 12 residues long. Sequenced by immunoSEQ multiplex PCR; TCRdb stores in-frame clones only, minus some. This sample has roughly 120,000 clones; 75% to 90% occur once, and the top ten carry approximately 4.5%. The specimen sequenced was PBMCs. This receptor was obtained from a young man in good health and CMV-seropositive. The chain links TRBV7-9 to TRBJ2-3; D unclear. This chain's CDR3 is CASSLPGVTQYF. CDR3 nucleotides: TGTGCCAGCAGCTTACCCGGAGTTACGCAGTATTTT.